These 26 T cell receptor beta chains came from one sample sequenced in a study of blood T cell repertoires in COVID-19. The method was immunoSEQ multiplex PCR; TCRdb's version includes in-frame clones alone and lacks a portion of them. In the table there are roughly 260,000 clones, around nine tenths of which are singletons. Sequencing used peripheral blood. The origin of the receptors is a man aged 40-50 years who had recovered from COVID-19.

This rearrangement joins TRBV19 to TRBJ1-6, with TRBD1 matching 9 bases. V lost 7 bases to trimming and J lost 7 bases; unmatched junction nucleotides: 5. CDR1 is LNHDA and CDR2 is SQIVND in the germline V gene (reference sequence). This CDR3 spans 14 amino acids. CDR3 amino acids: CASTGQGINSPLHF. The CDR3 DNA reads TGTGCCAGTACCGGACAGGGGATAAATTCACCCCTCCACTTT.

A single count supports this clone. This chain connects TRBV6-1 to TRBJ2-7; tentative D call: TRBD1 (5 bases). The CDR3 loop spans 15 amino acids. V gave up 1 base and J gave up 5 bases, with 15 bases separating them. Germline V gives CDR1 MNHNS, CDR2 SASEGT. The CDR3 nucleotides are TGTGCCAGCAGTGAAGTGAGGCAGGGTACCCACGAGCAGTACTTC. This codes for CASSEVRQGTHEQYF.

The V call is TRBV10-3, the J call TRBJ2-7; TRBD2 matches at 10 bases. There are 14 residues in the CDR3. With 3 bases clipped from V and 2 bases from J, the junction kept 1 base outside the gene matches. The germline V gene has CDR1 ENHRY and CDR2 SYGVKD. The CDR3, as DNA: TGTGCCATCAGTGACAGCGGGAGGGCCTACGAGCAGTACTTC. This codes for CAISDSGRAYEQYF.

The chain recombines TRBV4-3 with TRBJ1-1, with TRBD1 as a possible D gene (5 bases). From germline, CDR1 is LGHNA and CDR2 YSLEER. With 4 bases removed from V and 3 bases from J, the gap between germline ends came to 15 bases. CDR3 length equals 15 residues. The CDR3 spells CASSLRRGLDTEAFF. CDR3 sequence (DNA): TGCGCCAGCAGCCTTCGTAGGGGACTCGACACTGAAGCTTTCTTT.

As regards this clone: An end of the junction does not agree with germline; a read error may underlie this. The chain couples TRBV7-2 to TRBJ2-1; TRBD1 agrees at 8 bases. The CDR3 is made up of 15 amino acids. The germline V gene has CDR1 SGHTA and CDR2 FQGNSA. CDR3 residues: CASTLQGGSYNEQFF. In DNA form, the CDR3 reads TGTGCCAGCACCTTACAGGGGGGATCCTACAATGAGCAGTTCTTC.

The chain couples TRBV29-1 to TRBJ1-2, with TRBD1 identical over 9 bases. V lost 2 bases to trimming and J lost 8 bases; unmatched junction nucleotides: 12. The CDR3 has 15 amino acids. CDR1 SQVTM and CDR2 ANQGSEA come from the germline V gene. The CDR3 DNA follows: TGCAGCGTTGAAAGAGGGGTGGGACAGGGAAACGGCTACACCTTC. Protein product: CSVERGVGQGNGYTF.

This clone showed up just a few times. The chain carries TRBV5-1 and TRBJ2-6; no reliable D call. The ends were cut back, 1 base at V and 0 bases at J, with 14 bases in the middle. The CDR3 extends over 18 amino acids. Germline V CDR1 and CDR2: SGHRS, YFSETQ. CDR3 amino acids: CASSLLVGASSGANVLTF. DNA for the CDR3: TGCGCCAGCAGCTTGCTGGTTGGAGCGAGCTCTGGGGCCAACGTCCTGACTTTC.

The genes are TRBV28 and TRBJ2-7; D unresolved. Germline CDR1 MDHEN, CDR2 SYDVKM. The CDR3 spans 14 residues. The V and J ends lost 2 bases and 7 bases respectively, with 15 bases between them. Here the CDR3 reads CASSLTTLPGEQYF. The DNA for the CDR3 is TGTGCCAGCAGTTTAACGACTCTCCCCGGGGAGCAGTACTTC. Based on the CDR3 plus reference TRBV28 and TRBJ2-7, the full variable domain is DVKVTQSSRYLVKRTGEKVFLECVQDMDHENMFWYRQDPGLGLRLIYFSYDVKMKEKGDIPEGYSVSREKKERFSLILESASTNQTSMYLCASSLTTLPGEQYFGPGTRLTVT.

The chain combines TRBV7-7 with TRBJ2-1; 8 nucleotides match TRBD1. CDR3 length: 15 amino acids. Germline values: CDR1 SSHAT, CDR2 FNYEAQ (reference sequence). Unmatched junction bases numbered 8, after V lost 2 bases and J lost 8 bases. CDR3 sequence (DNA): TGTGCCAGCAGCTTAAGACAGGGGAGTGCGTATGAGCAGTTCTTC. Translated, it gives CASSLRQGSAYEQFF.

This chain connects TRBV7-8 to TRBJ1-5; a possible D gene is TRBD1 (5 bases). The CDR3 is made up of 15 amino acids. Germline CDR1 and CDR2: SGHVS and FQNEAQ. Between the trimmed V and J ends, which lost 5 bases and 0 bases, there was a span of 11 bases. The CDR3 region has the DNA TGTGCCAGCAGCACGGGACTGAATAGCAATCAGCCCCAGCATTTT. Residues: CASSTGLNSNQPQHF.

CDR3 coding DNA: TGTGCCAGCAGCTTAGGCGGGTCGGACTACGAGCAGTACTTC. Amino acid sequence: CASSLGGSDYEQYF. The J gene is TRBJ2-7, the V gene TRBV7-9; weak D call: TRBD2 (5 bases). V lost 1 base, J lost 3 bases, and 10 bases lay in between. The CDR3 consists of 14 residues. The germline gives CDR1 SEHNR, CDR2 FQNEAQ (reference sequence). Filled out from reference TRBV7-9 and TRBJ2-7, the complete variable domain reads DTGVSQNPRHKITKRGQNVTFRCDPISEHNRLYWYRQTLGQGPEFLTYFQNEAQLEKSRLLSDRFSAERPKGSFSTLEIQRTEQGDSAMYLCASSLGGSDYEQYFGPGTRLTVT.

The chain links TRBV9 to TRBJ2-1, with 11 bases aligning to TRBD1. Trimming took 3 bases from V and 7 from J; bases not matched to a gene: 6. The CDR3 runs 15 residues. Germline V gene data show CDR1 as SGDLS and CDR2 as YYNGEE. The CDR3 DNA is TGTGCCAGCAGCGCCCAGGGACAGGGGGTTAATGAGCAGTTCTTC. Its translation: CASSAQGQGVNEQFF.

This chain uses TRBV6-2 or TRBV6-3 with TRBJ1-4, with a tentative D call TRBD1 (6 bases). Germline V CDR1 and CDR2: MNHEY, SVGEGT. The CDR3 runs 15 residues. Trimming left V 2 bases short and J 2 bases short, with 9 bases between. CDR3 bases: TGTGCCAGCAGTTACGTTGGACAGACTAATGAAAAACTGTTTTTT. Translating it yields CASSYVGQTNEKLFF.

The chain carries TRBV9 and TRBJ1-5; D is perhaps TRBD1 (6 bases). CDR3 length equals 16 residues. Germline loops: CDR1 SGDLS, CDR2 YYNGEE. Trimming took 6 bases from V and 6 from J, leaving 22 bases between them. CDR3 nucleotides: TGTGCCAGCATCCTATCGGGGGGCGCTGGGGGTCAGCCCCAGCATTTT. Its translation is CASILSGGAGGQPQHF.

This chain connects TRBV7-9 to TRBJ1-6; maybe TRBD1 (6 bases). The V end lost 4 bases, the J end lost 7 bases, and 14 bases lay between the germline ends. CDR1 is SEHNR, CDR2 FQNEAQ, per germline (reference sequence). The CDR3 runs to 15 residues. CDR3 sequence (DNA): TGTGCCAGCAGCTGGGAGGGGGGCCACAATTCACCCCTCCACTTT. This gives the protein CASSWEGGHNSPLHF.

The chain's CDR3 is CASSERYRLAGGDTGELFF. For the CDR3, the DNA is TGCGCCAGCAGCGAGAGATACCGACTAGCGGGGGGCGACACCGGGGAGCTGTTTTTT. The chain combines TRBV5-1 with TRBJ2-2, with TRBD2 matching 13 bases. Trimming took 4 bases from V and 3 from J; bases not matched to a gene: 12. CDR3 size: 19 residues. Germline V gene sequence: CDR1 SGHRS, CDR2 YFSETQ.

The chain joins TRBV20-1 to TRBJ2-1, with D hard to call. The length of the CDR3 is 11 residues. In germline, CDR1 is DFQATT, CDR2 SNEGSKA (reference sequence). V was cut by 6 bases and J by 8 bases, with 11 bases left in between. DNA for the CDR3: TGCAGTGCACGACACGGCGATGAGCAGTTCTTC. Translated, it gives CSARHGDEQFF.

The chain has TRBV6-2 or TRBV6-3 and TRBJ1-4; the match to TRBD1 covers 10 bases. CDR1 and CDR2 from the germline V gene are MNHEY and SVGEGT. There are 14 residues in the CDR3. Germline trimming cut 5 bases from V and 8 bases from J; bases unmatched to any gene: 5. This CDR3 reads CASSADRGREKLFF. DNA for the CDR3: TGTGCCAGCAGTGCGGACAGGGGGAGAGAAAAACTGTTTTTT.

This chain links TRBV3-1 (or the pseudogene TRBV3-2) with TRBJ2-2; 8 nucleotides line up with TRBD1. Trimming at V came to 1 base and at J to 1 base, leaving 8 bases not matched to a gene. The germline V gene encodes CDR1 LGHDT and CDR2 YNNKEL (reference sequence). The CDR3 spans 18 residues. The CDR3 coding sequence is TGTGCCAGCAGCCAAGCAGCTGGACAGGGCGTGAACACCGGGGAGCTGTTTTTT. Protein sequence: CASSQAAGQGVNTGELFF.

CDR3 loop: CASSQMVRTGKLRNAEAFF. The CDR3 DNA sequence: TGTGCCAGCAGCCAGATGGTGAGGACAGGGAAACTTCGTAACGCTGAAGCTTTCTTT. The chain couples TRBV3-1 (or the pseudogene TRBV3-2) to TRBJ1-1; 8 nucleotides align to TRBD1. Trimming removed 3 bases from V and 6 bases from J; junction bases left unmatched: 21. CDR3 size: 19 residues. Germline V gene lookup returns CDR1 LGHDT and CDR2 YNNKEL (reference sequence).

V and J are TRBV2 and TRBJ2-2; 12 positions agree with TRBD2. CDR3 length: 18 amino acids. Per germline, CDR1 SNHLY and CDR2 FYNNEI. The J segment lost 5 bases and the V segment lost 5 bases, leaving 12 bases of the junction unmatched. CDR3 residues: CASSYPSSGRASTGELFF. As DNA, the CDR3 is TGTGCCAGCAGTTACCCCTCTAGCGGGAGGGCCAGTACCGGGGAGCTGTTTTTT.

CDR3 protein: CASSMGQGLYGYTF. For the CDR3, the DNA is TGTGCCAGTAGTATGGGACAGGGGCTCTATGGCTACACCTTC. The chain employs TRBV19 and TRBJ1-2; 10 bases match TRBD1. With 3 bases clipped from V and 4 bases from J, the junction kept 2 bases outside the gene matches. Germline V gene lookup returns CDR1 LNHDA and CDR2 SQIVND (reference sequence). The CDR3 runs 14 residues.

The rearrangement links TRBV11-2 to TRBJ2-7, with a tentative D call TRBD2 (5 bases). Germline CDR1 is SGHAT and CDR2 is FQNNGV. This CDR3 comprises 15 residues. Trimming left V 1 base short and J 3 bases short, with 13 bases between. The CDR3 loop reads CASSLGAADGYEQYF. The CDR3 nucleotides are TGTGCCAGCAGCTTAGGGGCAGCGGACGGCTACGAGCAGTACTTC. The full variable domain, its missing parts supplied by reference TRBV11-2 and TRBJ2-7, is EAGVAQSPRYKIIEKRQSVAFWCNPISGHATLYWYQQILGQGPKLLIQFQNNGVVDDSQLPKDRFSAERLKGVDSTLKIQPAKLEDSAVYLCASSLGAADGYEQYFGPGTRLTVT.

This clone came up many times. The rearrangement links TRBV2 to TRBJ1-1; D unclear. Germline V CDR1 and CDR2: SNHLY, FYNNEI. V was cut by 4 bases and J by 0 bases, with 6 bases left in between. The CDR3 is 13 residues long. CDR3: CASSVSVNTEAFF. For the CDR3, the DNA is TGTGCCAGCAGTGTGTCAGTGAACACTGAAGCTTTCTTT.

This clone was observed a single time. The chain combines TRBV7-2 with TRBJ1-5; TRBD1 matches 8 bases. The CDR3 runs 18 residues. Trimming at V came to 0 bases and at J to 6 bases, leaving 13 bases not matched to a gene. Germline V gene lookup returns CDR1 SGHTA and CDR2 FQGNSA. CDR3 DNA sequence: TGTGCCAGCAGCTTAGCGCGTGCAGGGGGCGCATTCCGTCAGCCCCAGCATTTT. Encoded protein: CASSLARAGGAFRQPQHF.

This clone has just one count. The chain couples TRBV9 to TRBJ2-1; the D gene is possibly TRBD2 (7 bases). This CDR3 is built from 14 residues. V was shortened by 0 bases and J by 10 bases, with 14 bases between the two germline ends. The germline V gene has CDR1 SGDLS and CDR2 YYNGEE. The CDR3 reads CASSVVGGLLEQFF. Here the CDR3 DNA reads TGTGCCAGCAGCGTAGTGGGGGGGCTGCTCGAGCAGTTCTTC.